The 7 T cell receptor beta chains reported below all come from one sample, sequenced in a study of blood T cell repertoires in COVID-19. The data were produced by immunoSEQ multiplex PCR, yet TCRdb's version contains in-frame clones alone and is incomplete. The sample has tens of thousands of clones; under 90% are singletons. The source material was peripheral blood. These receptor sequences come from a human donor in a cohort sampled during active COVID-19.

This chain links TRBV10-3 with TRBJ2-7; TRBD2 matches at 9 bases. Germline CDR1 reads ENHRY; CDR2 reads SYGVKD. The CDR3 length is 13 residues. V was pared by 10 bases and J by 3 bases, with 7 bases of the junction left unmatched. The CDR3 protein is CASASGDDYEQYF. The CDR3 bases are TGTGCCAGTGCTAGCGGGGATGACTACGAGCAGTACTTC.

The genes are TRBV7-2 and TRBJ2-3, with 8 bases aligning to TRBD2. V lost 5 bases and J lost 4; bases outside the gene matches: 8. There are 15 residues in the CDR3. Germline CDR1 reads SGHTA; CDR2 reads FQGNSA. CDR3 residues: CASSETSVMADTQYF. CDR3 nucleotides: TGTGCCAGCAGCGAGACTAGCGTTATGGCAGATACGCAGTATTTT.

The V gene is TRBV14, the J gene TRBJ1-3; D is unresolved. The CDR3 has 14 amino acids. Germline V gene data show CDR1 as SGHDN and CDR2 as FVKESK. V shed 0 bases and J shed 10 bases, with 13 bases lying between them. The CDR3 protein is CASSQDWGDHTIYF. The CDR3 nucleotides are TGTGCCAGCAGCCAAGATTGGGGAGACCATACCATATATTTT.

The chain has TRBV14 and TRBJ2-7; 11 nucleotides line up with TRBD2. Germline CDR1 and CDR2: SGHDN and FVKESK. V shed 1 base and J 1 base; nucleotides not matched to a gene: 6. The CDR3 runs 17 residues. The CDR3 bases are TGTGCCAGCAGCCAAGGGAGGGGACTAGCGGATTCCTACGAGCAGTACTTC. This codes for CASSQGRGLADSYEQYF.

The chain joins TRBV27 to TRBJ1-1, with D perhaps TRBD1 (5 bases). CDR3 length: 11 residues. The germline CDR1 and CDR2 sequences are MNHEY and SMNVEV (reference sequence). Trimming removed 10 bases at V and 10 bases at J, with 16 bases between. The chain's CDR3 is CATSGYSGAFF. The CDR3 bases are TGTGCCACCTCAGGGTATAGCGGAGCTTTCTTT.

Only one count was recorded for this clone. The J gene is TRBJ2-5, the V gene TRBV2; a weak D match, TRBD2 (5 bases). This CDR3 is built from 15 residues. The germline V gene has CDR1 SNHLY and CDR2 FYNNEI. V was clipped by 7 bases and J by 1 base, with 16 bases between them. CDR3 nucleotides: TGTGCCAGCAACCGGGAAACATCCTTCCAAGAGACCCAGTACTTC. Translated: CASNRETSFQETQYF.

This chain uses TRBV27 with TRBJ2-7; 7 bases are shared with TRBD2. Germline assignment: CDR1 MNHEY and CDR2 SMNVEV (reference sequence). CDR3 length: 15 amino acids. V was pared by 4 bases and J by 5 bases, with 11 bases of the junction left unmatched. The CDR3 protein is CASSSQGAGIHEQYF. In nucleotides, the CDR3 is TGTGCCAGCAGTTCCCAAGGAGCGGGAATCCACGAGCAGTACTTC.